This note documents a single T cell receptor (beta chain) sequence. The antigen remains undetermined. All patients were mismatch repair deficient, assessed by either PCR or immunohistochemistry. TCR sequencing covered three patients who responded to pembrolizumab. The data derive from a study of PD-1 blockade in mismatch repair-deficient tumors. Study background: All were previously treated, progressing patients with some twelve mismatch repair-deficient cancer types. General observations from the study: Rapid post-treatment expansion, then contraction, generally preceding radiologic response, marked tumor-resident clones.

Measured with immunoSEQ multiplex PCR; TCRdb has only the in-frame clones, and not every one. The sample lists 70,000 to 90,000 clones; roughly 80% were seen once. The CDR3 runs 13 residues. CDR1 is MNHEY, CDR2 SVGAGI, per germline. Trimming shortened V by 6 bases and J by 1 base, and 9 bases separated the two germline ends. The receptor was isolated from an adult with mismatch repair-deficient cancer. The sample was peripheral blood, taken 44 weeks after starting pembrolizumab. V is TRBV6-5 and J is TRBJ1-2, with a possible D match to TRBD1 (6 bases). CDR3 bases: TGTGCCAGCAGACGGACAGATAACTATGGCTACACCTTC. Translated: CASRRTDNYGYTF.